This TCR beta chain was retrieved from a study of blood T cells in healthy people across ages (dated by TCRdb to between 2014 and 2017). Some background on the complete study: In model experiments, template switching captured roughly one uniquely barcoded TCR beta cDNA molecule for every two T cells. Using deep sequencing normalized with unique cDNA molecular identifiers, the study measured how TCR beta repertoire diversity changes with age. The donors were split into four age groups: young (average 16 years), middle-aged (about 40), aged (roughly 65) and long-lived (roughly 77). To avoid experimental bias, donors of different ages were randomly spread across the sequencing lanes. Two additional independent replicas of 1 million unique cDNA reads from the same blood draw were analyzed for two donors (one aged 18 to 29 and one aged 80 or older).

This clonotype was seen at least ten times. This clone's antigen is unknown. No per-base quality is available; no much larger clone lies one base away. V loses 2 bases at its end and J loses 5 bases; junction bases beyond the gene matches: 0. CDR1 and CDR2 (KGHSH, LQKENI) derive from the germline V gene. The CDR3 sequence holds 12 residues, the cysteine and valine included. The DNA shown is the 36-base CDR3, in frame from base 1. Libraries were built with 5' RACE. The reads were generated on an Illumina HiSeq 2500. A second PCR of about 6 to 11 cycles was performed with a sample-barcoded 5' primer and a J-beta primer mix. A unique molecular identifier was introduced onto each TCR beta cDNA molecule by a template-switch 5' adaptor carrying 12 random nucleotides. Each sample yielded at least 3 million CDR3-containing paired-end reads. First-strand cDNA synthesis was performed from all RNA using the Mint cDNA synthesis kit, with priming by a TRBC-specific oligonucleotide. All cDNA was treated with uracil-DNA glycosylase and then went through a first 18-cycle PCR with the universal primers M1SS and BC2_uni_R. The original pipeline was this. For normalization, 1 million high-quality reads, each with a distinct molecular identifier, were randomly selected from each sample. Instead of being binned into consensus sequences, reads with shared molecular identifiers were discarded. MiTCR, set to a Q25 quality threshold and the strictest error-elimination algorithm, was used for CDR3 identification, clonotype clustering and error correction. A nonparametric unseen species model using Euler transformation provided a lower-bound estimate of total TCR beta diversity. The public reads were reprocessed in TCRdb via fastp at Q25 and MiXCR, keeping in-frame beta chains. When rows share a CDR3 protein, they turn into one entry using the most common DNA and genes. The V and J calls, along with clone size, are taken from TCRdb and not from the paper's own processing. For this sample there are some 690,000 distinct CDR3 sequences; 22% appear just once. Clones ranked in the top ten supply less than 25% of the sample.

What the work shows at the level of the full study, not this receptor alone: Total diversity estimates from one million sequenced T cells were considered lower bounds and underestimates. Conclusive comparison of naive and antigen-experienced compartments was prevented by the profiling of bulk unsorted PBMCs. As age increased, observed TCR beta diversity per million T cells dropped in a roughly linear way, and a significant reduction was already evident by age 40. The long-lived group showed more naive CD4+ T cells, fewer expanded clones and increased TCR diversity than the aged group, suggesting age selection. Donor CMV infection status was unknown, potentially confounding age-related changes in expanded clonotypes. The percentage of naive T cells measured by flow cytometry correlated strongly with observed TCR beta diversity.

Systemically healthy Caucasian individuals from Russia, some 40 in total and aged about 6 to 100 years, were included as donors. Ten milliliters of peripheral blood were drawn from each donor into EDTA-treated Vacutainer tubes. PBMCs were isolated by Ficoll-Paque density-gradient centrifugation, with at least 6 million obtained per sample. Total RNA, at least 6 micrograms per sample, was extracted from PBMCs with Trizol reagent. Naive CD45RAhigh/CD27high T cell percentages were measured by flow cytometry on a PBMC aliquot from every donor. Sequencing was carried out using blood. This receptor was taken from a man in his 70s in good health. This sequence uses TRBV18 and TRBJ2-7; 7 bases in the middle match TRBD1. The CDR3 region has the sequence CASSPTGDEQYV. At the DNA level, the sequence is TGTGCCAGCTCACCAACAGGGGACGAGCAGTACGTC.